Listed here are 21 T cell receptor beta chains from one sample, sequenced in a study of blood T cell repertoires in COVID-19. Sequenced by immunoSEQ multiplex PCR; TCRdb stores in-frame clones only, minus some. The sample lists roughly 110,000 clones; about 80% were seen once. The sample was peripheral blood. These receptor sequences come from a woman in her sixties or seventies with acute or convalescent COVID-19.

The chain has TRBV19 and TRBJ2-3, with D uncertain. The germline V and J ends were trimmed by 0 bases and 0 bases, with 7 bases remaining between them. This CDR3 contains 15 residues. CDR1 is LNHDA, CDR2 SQIVND, per germline (reference sequence). CDR3: CASSIDGFSTDTQYF. The CDR3 DNA follows: TGTGCCAGTAGTATAGACGGGTTTAGCACAGATACGCAGTATTTT.

The chain carries TRBV2 and TRBJ1-1; maybe TRBD1 (6 bases). Germline CDR1 and CDR2: SNHLY and FYNNEI. The CDR3 covers 15 residues. The V end was cut by 7 bases, the J end by 4 bases, with 19 bases between. The CDR3 reads CASNPELGGSTEAFF. In DNA form, the CDR3 reads TGTGCCAGCAACCCCGAATTAGGGGGAAGCACTGAAGCTTTCTTT.

The V call is TRBV27, the J call TRBJ1-2; 8 bases fit TRBD1. Trimming removed 4 bases from V and 2 bases from J; junction bases left unmatched: 6. The CDR3 is made up of 15 amino acids. In germline, CDR1 is MNHEY, CDR2 SMNVEV (reference sequence). Written as DNA, the CDR3 is TGTGCCAGCAGTTCAGACAGGGGTGTAAACTATGGCTACACCTTC. The encoded protein is CASSSDRGVNYGYTF.

The V and J genes are TRBV5-1 and TRBJ1-4; 10 bases align to TRBD1. After removal of 6 bases from V and 6 bases from J, the junction contained 5 bases not matched to a gene. Germline-derived CDR1 and CDR2 are SGHRS and YFSETQ. The CDR3 length is 14 residues. CDR3 amino acids: CASTWGTGDEKLFF. As DNA, the CDR3 is TGCGCCAGCACCTGGGGGACAGGGGATGAAAAACTGTTTTTT.

The genes are TRBV15 and TRBJ2-5; weak D call: TRBD1 (6 bases). Germline loops: CDR1 LNHNV, CDR2 YYDKDF (reference sequence). Trimming stripped 4 bases from V and 2 bases from J, with 11 bases between. The CDR3 spans 14 residues. The CDR3 loop is CATSMGQLQETQYF. CDR3 nucleotide sequence: TGTGCCACCAGCATGGGACAATTACAAGAGACCCAGTACTTC. The full variable domain, its missing parts supplied by reference TRBV15 and TRBJ2-5, is DAMVIQNPRYQVTQFGKPVTLSCSQTLNHNVMYWYQQKSSQAPKLLFHYYDKDFNNEADTPDNFQSRRPNTSFCFLDIRSPGLGDTAMYLCATSMGQLQETQYFGPGTRLLVL.

The table lists this clone with a few counts. The chain joins TRBV27 to TRBJ2-5; TRBD1 aligns across 7 bases. Unmatched junction bases numbered 7, after V lost 5 bases and J lost 4 bases. The CDR3 covers 14 residues. Germline V gene lookup returns CDR1 MNHEY and CDR2 SMNVEV (reference sequence). This chain's CDR3 is CASSSPTGTETQYF. The DNA for the CDR3 is TGTGCCAGCAGTAGCCCGACAGGGACAGAGACCCAGTACTTC.

The chain carries TRBV5-4 and TRBJ2-7; 9 bases fit TRBD1. V gave up 5 bases and J gave up 2 bases; unmatched junction bases: 5. Germline V gene lookup returns CDR1 SGHNT and CDR2 YYREEE (reference sequence). The CDR3 is 14 amino acids. CDR3 protein: CASSRQGEAYEQYF. The CDR3 coding sequence is TGTGCCAGCAGTCGACAGGGGGAAGCCTACGAGCAGTACTTC.

This clone was picked up a small number of times. This rearrangement joins TRBV27 to TRBJ1-2, with D perhaps matching TRBD1 (6 bases). The germline V and J ends were trimmed by 4 bases and 4 bases, with 16 bases remaining between them. CDR1 is MNHEY, CDR2 SMNVEV, per germline (reference sequence). The CDR3 runs 15 residues. CDR3 protein: CASSSSGVFGYGYTF. CDR3 DNA: TGTGCCAGCAGTTCTTCAGGGGTGTTTGGCTATGGCTACACCTTC.

This clone has only a few counts. The rearrangement links TRBV20-1 to TRBJ2-1; tentatively, D is TRBD2 (5 bases). Germline CDR1 reads DFQATT; CDR2 reads SNEGSKA (reference sequence). The CDR3 spans 11 residues. V was trimmed by 4 bases and J by 8 bases, leaving 9 bases between them. As DNA, the CDR3 is TGCAGTGCTAAGAGAGCGGATGAGCAGTTCTTC. Protein product: CSAKRADEQFF.

The V call is TRBV19, the J call TRBJ2-2; 8 nucleotides align to TRBD2. CDR1 and CDR2 from the germline V gene are LNHDA and SQIVND (reference sequence). The CDR3 sequence is 17 residues long. The J segment lost 4 bases and the V segment lost 7 bases, leaving 14 bases of the junction unmatched. CDR3 sequence reads: CASTISGGMGGTGELFF. The CDR3 coding sequence is TGTGCCAGTACCATATCGGGAGGGATGGGCGGCACCGGGGAGCTGTTTTTT.

The rearrangement uses TRBV5-5 and TRBJ2-1; 10 bases are shared with TRBD2. This CDR3 contains 13 residues. The germline V gene has CDR1 SGHKS and CDR2 YYEKEE (reference sequence). J was trimmed by 9 bases and V by 4 bases; bases with no gene match: 4. CDR3: CASSARLAGEQFF. Written as DNA, the CDR3 is TGTGCCAGCAGCGCGCGACTAGCGGGTGAGCAGTTCTTC. The full variable domain, completed using reference TRBV5-5 and TRBJ2-1, is DAGVTQSPTHLIKTRGQQVTLRCSPISGHKSVSWYQQVLGQGPQFIFQYYEKEERGRGNFPDRFSARQFPNYSSELNVNALLLGDSALYLCASSARLAGEQFFGPGTRLTVL.

The chain is built from TRBV7-2 and TRBJ1-6; TRBD1 might be the D (6 bases). This CDR3 contains 18 residues. Germline V gives CDR1 SGHTA, CDR2 FQGNSA. Trimming shortened V by 5 bases and J by 6 bases, and 23 bases separated the two germline ends. The CDR3 DNA is TGTGCCAGCAGCGTTACCGCCCAGGGGTCATTAAGTAATTCACCCCTCCACTTT. As protein: CASSVTAQGSLSNSPLHF.

Worth noting for this clone: A read error may account for a junction end that differs from germline. This chain joins TRBV3-1 (or the pseudogene TRBV3-2) and TRBJ2-7; 10 positions agree with TRBD1. The CDR3 has 15 residues. Germline V gene data show CDR1 as LGHDT and CDR2 as YNNKEL (reference sequence). The CDR3 region is CASSQPGTTGGEEYF. The CDR3 DNA is TGTGCCAGCAGCCAGCCAGGAACGACAGGGGGCGAGGAGTACTTC.

DNA for the CDR3: TGTGCCAGCAGCGCCCGGGACAGGGGCCATGGCTACACCTTC. This gives the protein CASSARDRGHGYTF. The chain uses TRBV3-1 (or the pseudogene TRBV3-2) and TRBJ1-2; 10 bases align to TRBD1. Trimming removed 5 bases from V and 6 bases from J; junction bases left unmatched: 6. Germline lookup yields CDR1 LGHDT and CDR2 YNNKEL (reference sequence). The CDR3 is 14 amino acids.

The chain has TRBV5-1 and TRBJ2-3; 7 positions agree with TRBD2. The length of the CDR3 is 14 residues. With V trimmed by 4 bases and J by 7 bases, 9 bases remained unmatched. The germline V gene encodes CDR1 SGHRS and CDR2 YFSETQ. The CDR3 sequence is CASSTGGGRYTQYF. CDR3 nucleotide sequence: TGCGCCAGCAGCACGGGAGGCGGCAGATATACGCAGTATTTT.

The V call is TRBV30, the J call TRBJ1-4; 10 nucleotides line up with TRBD1. The junction had 4 bases not matched to a gene; V was cut back by 3 bases and J by 3 bases. Germline CDR1 GTSNPN, CDR2 SVGIG (reference sequence). The CDR3 contains 15 residues. CDR3 region: CAWRGTGVPNEKLFF. CDR3 nucleotides: TGTGCCTGGAGAGGGACAGGGGTTCCTAATGAAAAACTGTTTTTT.

The CDR3, as DNA: TGTGCCAGCAGCTTACAAGGGAACAGGGGTGGAACAGATACGCAGTATTTT. Amino acid sequence: CASSLQGNRGGTDTQYF. The chain is built from TRBV11-2 and TRBJ2-3; TRBD1 agrees at 7 bases. The CDR3 runs to 17 residues. Germline CDR1 SGHAT, CDR2 FQNNGV. V shed 2 bases, J shed 3 bases, and the junction held 11 bases outside the gene matches.

This clone has just a few counts. The genes are TRBV6-5 and TRBJ1-1; D remains ambiguous. The CDR3 loop spans 14 amino acids. The V gene lost 5 bases and the J gene lost 4 bases, with 14 bases spanning the gap. Per germline, CDR1 MNHEY and CDR2 SVGAGI. The CDR3 is CASSRLPGGTEAFF. CDR3 DNA sequence: TGTGCCAGCAGTCGACTACCCGGCGGCACTGAAGCTTTCTTT.

The chain links TRBV24-1 to TRBJ2-1; TRBD1 matches at 8 bases. The J segment lost 7 bases and the V segment lost 4 bases, leaving 5 bases of the junction unmatched. The CDR3 totals 14 residues. The germline V gene has CDR1 KGHDR and CDR2 SFDVKD. This chain's CDR3 is CATSEGQGLNEQFF. DNA for the CDR3: TGTGCCACCAGTGAAGGACAGGGCCTGAATGAGCAGTTCTTC.

The rearrangement links TRBV3-1 (or the pseudogene TRBV3-2) to TRBJ2-1, with D maybe TRBD2 (5 bases). The CDR3 extends over 16 amino acids. Per the germline V gene, CDR1 is LGHDT and CDR2 is YNNKEL (reference sequence). Trimming removed 4 bases at V and 0 bases at J, with 13 bases between. Here the CDR3 reads CASSRRRPSSYNEQFF. The CDR3 DNA sequence: TGTGCCAGCAGCCGTCGGAGGCCGAGCTCCTACAATGAGCAGTTCTTC.

J is TRBJ1-5 and V is TRBV4-2; the D is unclear. CDR1 and CDR2 (germline): LGHNA, YNFKEQ. V was pared by 1 base and J by 4 bases, with 14 bases between. The CDR3 length is 16 residues. The CDR3 coding sequence is TGTGCCAGCAGCCAAGTGAGAGCGGGAAGAAATCAGCCCCAGCATTTT. This encodes CASSQVRAGRNQPQHF.